The T cell receptor (beta chain) under discussion was sequenced for a study of blood T cell repertoires in COVID-19. Which cohort a participant joined came from the clinical history participants gave. TCRdb's table, derived via immunoSEQ multiplex PCR, lists solely in-frame clones and lacks some. The sample holds 250,000 to 350,000 clones, roughly 91% seen once. This clone has only one observation. Trimming pared 3 bases from V and 7 bases from J, leaving 17 bases between. The length of the CDR3 is 15 residues. Germline V CDR1 and CDR2: SGHDT, YYEEEE. The sequenced material came from PBMCs or T cells enriched from blood (not recorded which). The chain joins TRBV5-6 to TRBJ2-1; tentatively, D is TRBD2 (6 bases). This clonotype was obtained from a woman aged 50 to 60 who had been exposed to COVID-19. CDR3 in DNA: TGTGCCAGCAGCTCGGGACTGGGGATCCGGAATGAGCAGTTCTTC. Translating it yields CASSSGLGIRNEQFF.